Following are 24 T cell receptor beta chains from one sample sequenced in a study of beta chain features in type 1 diabetes. Expressed TCRB transcripts were sequenced, since all the RNA that had been isolated was reverse transcribed. Profiled with immunoSEQ multiplex PCR; TCRdb holds only in-frame clones, not every one. The profile covers fewer than 200,000 clones, with about 13% appearing a single time and 0.6% to 0.8% taken by the ten largest. The source material was central memory CD4+ T cells from blood. The receptors stem from a woman under 30 in good health.

Here the CDR3 DNA reads TGTGCCAGCAGCCAAGATCCGGGAACCGGGGCCAACGTCCTGACTTTC. Encoded protein: CASSQDPGTGANVLTF. The chain links TRBV4-2 to TRBJ2-6, with TRBD2 as a possible D gene (5 bases). The CDR3 is made up of 16 amino acids. Germline V gene sequence: CDR1 LGHNA, CDR2 YNFKEQ. Trimming removed 0 bases at V and 4 bases at J, with 10 bases between.

This clone was seen a few times. V gene TRBV7-2 combines with J gene TRBJ2-3; TRBD1 agrees at 11 bases. V shed 5 bases, J shed 4 bases, and the junction held 8 bases outside the gene matches. The CDR3 is 16 residues long. Per the germline V gene, CDR1 is SGHTA and CDR2 is FQGNSA. The CDR3 bases are TGTGCCAGCAGCCAGCGGACAGGGGGCGGCTCAGATACGCAGTATTTT. It translates to CASSQRTGGGSDTQYF.

This clone is a singleton in its sample. The chain is built from TRBV5-6 and TRBJ1-5, with D maybe TRBD1 (6 bases). Trimming removed 8 bases from V and 4 bases from J, with 16 bases in between. This CDR3 has 14 amino acids. Looked up from germline, CDR1 is SGHDT and CDR2 is YYEEEE. The CDR3 here is CASSIQGTNQPQHF. In DNA, the CDR3 is TGTGCCAGTTCCATACAGGGAACAAATCAGCCCCAGCATTTT.

The rearrangement links TRBV7-9 to TRBJ2-5; 9 bases match TRBD2. CDR1 and CDR2 from the germline V gene are SEHNR and FQNEAQ (reference sequence). The V segment lost 5 bases and the J segment 4 bases; nucleotides outside the gene matches: 8. CDR3 length equals 15 residues. CDR3 amino acids: CASSRPIAGAETQYF. CDR3 DNA sequence: TGTGCCAGCAGCCGTCCTATAGCGGGAGCAGAGACCCAGTACTTC.

This sequence joins TRBV30 and TRBJ2-7, with 13 positions matching TRBD2. CDR1 and CDR2 (germline): GTSNPN, SVGIG (reference sequence). There are 13 residues in the CDR3. J lost 2 bases, V lost 5 bases, and 0 bases had no gene match. This chain's CDR3 is CAWGLAGAYEQYF. The DNA of the CDR3 is TGTGCCTGGGGACTAGCGGGAGCCTACGAGCAGTACTTC.

This rearrangement joins TRBV6-5 to TRBJ2-5, with D maybe TRBD2 (6 bases). The CDR3 has 15 amino acids. Germline values: CDR1 MNHEY, CDR2 SVGAGI. V lost 2 bases, J lost 4 bases, and 14 bases lay in between. CDR3 in amino acids: CASSYDSGTSETQYF. The CDR3 DNA reads TGTGCCAGCAGTTACGACTCGGGGACTTCAGAGACCCAGTACTTC.

The chain carries TRBV7-2 and TRBJ1-2; the match to TRBD1 covers 8 bases. The CDR3 loop spans 14 amino acids. V lost 1 base, J lost 14 bases, and 12 bases stayed unmatched. CDR1 is SGHTA and CDR2 is FQGNSA in the germline V gene. DNA for the CDR3: TGTGCCAGCAGCTTAGGTCTTTGGTCCGGGACAGGTACCTTC. This codes for CASSLGLWSGTGTF.

This clone was detected a few times. Other DNA variants within this sample encode the same CDR3. This chain joins TRBV18 and TRBJ2-5; D is unresolved. Looked up from germline, CDR1 is KGHSH and CDR2 is LQKENI. V dropped 3 bases and J dropped 5 bases, with 10 bases sitting between them. This CDR3 contains 13 residues. The CDR3 DNA reads as TGTGCCAGCTCACCGAATTCCGGGGAGACCCAGTACTTC. Translated, it gives CASSPNSGETQYF.

V usage is TRBV4-2 and J usage is TRBJ2-1; D is possibly TRBD2 (6 bases). CDR1 LGHNA and CDR2 YNFKEQ come from the germline V gene. The CDR3 length is 18 residues. Trimming cost V 1 base and J 0 bases, with 16 bases left between them. Written as DNA, the CDR3 is TGTGCCAGCAGCCAAGGGTTCGTTAGCGGAATCTCCTACAATGAGCAGTTCTTC. It encodes CASSQGFVSGISYNEQFF.

The gene calls are TRBV5-1 and TRBJ2-1; 7 bases match TRBD2. The length of the CDR3 is 16 residues. Germline V gene sequence: CDR1 SGHRS, CDR2 YFSETQ. V lost 0 bases to trimming and J lost 0 bases; unmatched junction nucleotides: 3. The CDR3 here is CASSLAGDYSYNEQFF. The CDR3 coding sequence is TGCGCCAGCAGCTTGGCCGGGGACTACTCCTACAATGAGCAGTTCTTC.

This clone was seen a handful of times. This chain connects TRBV25-1 to TRBJ2-3, with 10 nucleotides matching TRBD2. This CDR3 spans 15 amino acids. Germline-derived CDR1 and CDR2 are MGHDK and SYGVNS. Losses at the gene ends were 7 bases for V and 3 bases for J; bases not matched to a gene: 7. The CDR3 DNA reads as TGTGCCAGCATTTTAGCGGGAGGAAGGACAGATACGCAGTATTTT. It is translated as CASILAGGRTDTQYF.

This clone was counted only a few times. The chain couples TRBV5-1 to TRBJ1-1; D unresolved. V shed 1 base and J shed 2 bases, with 9 bases lying between them. The CDR3 extends over 14 amino acids. Per the germline V gene, CDR1 is SGHRS and CDR2 is YFSETQ. The CDR3 reads CASSLYAVNTEAFF. The DNA for the CDR3 is TGCGCCAGCAGCTTGTACGCAGTTAACACTGAAGCTTTCTTT.

The gene calls are TRBV28 and TRBJ1-5; a possible D gene is TRBD1 (5 bases). CDR3 size: 15 residues. Germline V lookup: CDR1 MDHEN, CDR2 SYDVKM. The V end was cut by 6 bases, the J end by 0 bases, with 12 bases between. In DNA, the CDR3 is TGTGCCAGCAGCCGCCTAAGGGGTAGCAATCAGCCCCAGCATTTT. Amino acid sequence: CASSRLRGSNQPQHF.

This clone turned up a few times. The rearrangement links TRBV2 to TRBJ2-5; 9 bases align to TRBD2. The CDR3 consists of 16 residues. Germline trimming cut 6 bases from V and 5 bases from J; bases unmatched to any gene: 13. Germline-derived CDR1 and CDR2 are SNHLY and FYNNEI. The chain's CDR3 is CASSLTSGIIGETQYF. CDR3 in DNA: TGTGCCAGCAGCCTGACTAGCGGCATAATCGGGGAGACCCAGTACTTC.

This clone was seen a handful of times. The V gene is TRBV28, the J gene TRBJ1-2, with no clear D. Germline CDR1 MDHEN, CDR2 SYDVKM. This CDR3 is built from 13 residues. Deletions cut 6 bases from V and 3 bases from J, with 11 bases between. CDR3 DNA: TGTGCCAGCAGACCTAGTTTGGACTATGGCTACACCTTC. Its protein product is CASRPSLDYGYTF.

The chain has TRBV28 and TRBJ1-3; D gene uncertain. The CDR3 runs 13 residues. With 6 bases removed from V and 0 bases from J, the gap between germline ends came to 6 bases. Germline V lookup: CDR1 MDHEN, CDR2 SYDVKM. The CDR3, as DNA: TGTGCCAGCAGGCATAGCTCTGGAAACACCATATATTTT. This gives the protein CASRHSSGNTIYF.

This sequence joins TRBV5-4 and TRBJ2-7; 10 bases agree with TRBD1. Losses at the gene ends were 6 bases for V and 5 bases for J; bases not matched to a gene: 8. The CDR3 is 14 residues long. Germline-derived CDR1 and CDR2 are SGHNT and YYREEE (reference sequence). CDR3 sequence: CASTPDRGRNEQYF. The CDR3, as DNA: TGTGCCAGCACCCCCGACAGGGGGCGAAACGAGCAGTACTTC.

The chain combines TRBV25-1 with TRBJ2-7; D remains unclear. Per germline, CDR1 MGHDK and CDR2 SYGVNS. The CDR3 contains 13 residues. V shed 3 bases and J shed 2 bases, with 8 bases lying between them. The DNA for the CDR3 is TGTGCCAGCAGTGAGGGCGTACCCTACGAGCAGTACTTC. This gives the protein CASSEGVPYEQYF.

The chain joins TRBV2 to TRBJ1-2; D call uncertain. Per the germline V gene, CDR1 is SNHLY and CDR2 is FYNNEI. The CDR3 contains 13 residues. V lost 4 bases to trimming and J lost 1 base, with 7 bases between them. The CDR3 DNA follows: TGTGCCAGCAGTGTAGAAGATAACTATGGCTACACCTTC. Translation gives CASSVEDNYGYTF.

V gene TRBV30 combines with J gene TRBJ1-1; a possible D gene is TRBD1 (6 bases). Deletions cut 5 bases from V and 0 bases from J, with 10 bases between. CDR1 GTSNPN and CDR2 SVGIG come from the germline V gene (reference sequence). The CDR3 is made up of 13 amino acids. The CDR3 loop is CAWARGLNTEAFF. The CDR3, as DNA: TGTGCCTGGGCCAGGGGCCTGAACACTGAAGCTTTCTTT.

V usage is TRBV28 and J usage is TRBJ1-2; D may be TRBD1 (5 bases). The CDR3 spans 14 residues. Trimming took off 6 bases at V and 7 bases at J, with 18 bases between the two ends. CDR1 is MDHEN, CDR2 SYDVKM, per germline. For the CDR3, the DNA is TGTGCCAGCAGGACCGGGGGGTTGCAGAGTGGCTACACCTTC. Translation: CASRTGGLQSGYTF.

This clone was observed a few times. For the CDR3, the DNA is TGCAGCGTGTGGGACAGGGCGGCTGGAAACACCATATATTTT. It translates to CSVWDRAAGNTIYF. The chain uses TRBV29-1 and TRBJ1-3, with 9 bases fitting TRBD1. Germline loops: CDR1 SQVTM, CDR2 ANQGSEA. The CDR3 contains 14 residues. V lost 6 bases and J lost 2; bases outside the gene matches: 5.

V is TRBV18 and J is TRBJ1-2; D not resolved. This CDR3 has 13 amino acids. Between the trimmed V and J ends, which lost 7 bases and 0 bases, there was a span of 9 bases. Looked up from germline, CDR1 is KGHSH and CDR2 is LQKENI. CDR3 coding DNA: TGTGCCAGCTGCCCGGGAGCTAACTATGGCTACACCTTC. Translated: CASCPGANYGYTF.

V usage is TRBV7-9 and J usage is TRBJ1-1; 10 nucleotides line up with TRBD1. V was clipped by 5 bases and J by 3 bases; unmatched bases: 3. The germline V gene encodes CDR1 SEHNR and CDR2 FQNEAQ (reference sequence). The CDR3 consists of 14 residues. CDR3 protein: CASSRQGAYTEAFF. The CDR3 bases are TGTGCCAGCAGCAGACAGGGGGCTTACACTGAAGCTTTCTTT.